This T cell receptor beta chain was sequenced during a study of cytomegalovirus exposure and HLA in healthy donors. Findings and caveats of the study: Productive status was seen about 90% or about 30% of the time for most TCR beta V segments in an earlier analysis. A classifier reportedly called cytomegalovirus status with high sensitivity and specificity.

Germline-derived CDR1 and CDR2 are DFQATT and SNEGSKA (reference sequence). This CDR3 region has 11 residues. V shed 0 bases, J shed 10 bases, and the junction held 3 bases outside the gene matches. In the PCR, 60 Vbeta and 13 Jbeta primers were used. The protocol was immunoSEQ multiplex PCR, while the TCRdb copy is restricted to in-frame clones and leaves out a portion. The data show about 140,000 clones, roughly 75% seen once. As to this clone: Its antigen is undetermined.

Source material: PBMCs. V is TRBV20-1 and J is TRBJ2-7; TRBD2 aligns across 7 bases. This TCR was sampled from a female donor in good health and CMV-seronegative. The CDR3 bases are TGCAGTGCTAGAGATGGGAGGGCCCAGTACTTC. Its translation: CSARDGRAQYF.